This T cell receptor beta chain was obtained from a study of radiotherapy plus CTLA-4 blockade in lung cancer. Study-wide context: For less than 20% of patients, objective responses occurred, and about 30% had disease control. Findings of the study overall: Blood-borne expansion of tumor-derived TCR clones followed radiotherapy plus ipilimumab. Alongside interferon-beta, early blood T cell clone dynamics were reportedly the best predictor of response.

In the case of this clone: Its specificity is not known.

The table came from immunoSEQ multiplex PCR; TCRdb's copy has only in-frame clones and leaves some out. Counted here are 85,000 to 100,000 clones, roughly 86% occurring once; the ten biggest clones make up about a sixth. Germline V gene sequence: CDR1 ENHRY, CDR2 SYGVKD. The CDR3 runs 13 residues. V gave up 0 bases and J gave up 3 bases, with 6 bases separating them. Ipilimumab CTLA-4 blockade and focal radiation were given to patients with chemo-refractory metastatic non-small-cell lung cancer. V and J are TRBV10-3 and TRBJ2-7; D gene uncertain. The TCR comes from a human donor with non-small cell lung cancer that progressed on radiotherapy plus ipilimumab. The source material was peripheral blood, sampled from a patient treated with radiotherapy plus ipilimumab. The CDR3 sequence: CAISESGYYEQYF. The CDR3 bases are TGTGCCATCAGTGAGTCAGGGTACTACGAGCAGTACTTC.